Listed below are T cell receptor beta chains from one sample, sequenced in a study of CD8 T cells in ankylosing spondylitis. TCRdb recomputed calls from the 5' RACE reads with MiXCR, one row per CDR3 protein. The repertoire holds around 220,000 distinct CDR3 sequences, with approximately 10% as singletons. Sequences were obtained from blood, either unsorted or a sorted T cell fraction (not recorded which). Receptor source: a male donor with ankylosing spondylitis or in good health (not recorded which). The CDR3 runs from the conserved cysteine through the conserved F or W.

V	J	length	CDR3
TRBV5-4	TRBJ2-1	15	CASIEGQGSYNEQFF
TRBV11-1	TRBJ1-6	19	CASSFRQGASSSYNSPLHF
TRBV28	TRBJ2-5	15	CASSVPGGPLETQYF
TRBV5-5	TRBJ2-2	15	CASSFPGQGTGELFF
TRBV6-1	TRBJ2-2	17	CASSLSLGTGSTGELFF
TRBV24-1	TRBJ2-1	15	CATSDPAGTYNEQFF
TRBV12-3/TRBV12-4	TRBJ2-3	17	CASAPRRQGAGTDTQYF
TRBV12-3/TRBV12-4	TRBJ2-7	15	CASSLDTGQRYEQYF
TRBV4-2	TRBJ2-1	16	CASSQDRAGVKDEQFF
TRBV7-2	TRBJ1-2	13	CASSASRTDGYTF
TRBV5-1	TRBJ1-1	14	CASSGGGGATEAFF
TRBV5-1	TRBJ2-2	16	CASSPRAGEDTGELFF
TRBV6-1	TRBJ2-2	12	CARGGGTGELFF
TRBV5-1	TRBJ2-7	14	CASSWAQGPYEQYF
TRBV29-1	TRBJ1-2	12	CSYGIAKGLGTF
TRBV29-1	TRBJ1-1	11	CSARGATEAFF
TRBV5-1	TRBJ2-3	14	CASSLDRGLGTQYF
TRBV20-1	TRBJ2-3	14	CSASEQEITDTQYF
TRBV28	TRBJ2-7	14	CASTEGHKGDEQYF
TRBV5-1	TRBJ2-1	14	CASSWGQSYNEQFF
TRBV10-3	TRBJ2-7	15	CAISEFGTGEGEQYF
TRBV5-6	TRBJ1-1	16	CASSAGTGDLWAEAFF
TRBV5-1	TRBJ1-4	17	CASSLQGLAGTNEKLFF
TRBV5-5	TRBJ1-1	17	CASSSGQGVLGNTEAFF
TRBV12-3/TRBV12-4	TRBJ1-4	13	CASSLGYGEKLFF
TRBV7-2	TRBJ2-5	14	CASSLGLSQETQYF
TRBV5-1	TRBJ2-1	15	CASSLVAGDPGEQFF
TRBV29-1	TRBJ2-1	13	CSVASTGNNEQFF
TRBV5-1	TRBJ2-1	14	CASSLAAGGDEQFF
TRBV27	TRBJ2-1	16	CASSWTLAANYNEQFF